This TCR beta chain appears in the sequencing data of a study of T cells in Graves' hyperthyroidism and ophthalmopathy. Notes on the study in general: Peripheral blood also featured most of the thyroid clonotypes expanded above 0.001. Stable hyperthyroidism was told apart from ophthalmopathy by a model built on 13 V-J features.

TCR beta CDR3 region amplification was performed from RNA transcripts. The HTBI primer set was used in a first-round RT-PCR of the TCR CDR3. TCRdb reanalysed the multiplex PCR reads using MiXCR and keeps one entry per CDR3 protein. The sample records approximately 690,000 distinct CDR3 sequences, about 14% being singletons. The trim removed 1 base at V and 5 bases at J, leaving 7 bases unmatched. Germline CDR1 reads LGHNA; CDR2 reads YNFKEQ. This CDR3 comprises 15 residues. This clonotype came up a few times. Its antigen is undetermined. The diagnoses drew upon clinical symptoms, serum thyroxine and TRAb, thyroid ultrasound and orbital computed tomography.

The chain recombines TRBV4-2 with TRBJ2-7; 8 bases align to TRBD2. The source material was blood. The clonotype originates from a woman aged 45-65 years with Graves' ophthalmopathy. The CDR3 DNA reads TGTGCCAGCAGCCAAGTCCCGGGAGGGCCGAACGAGCAGTACTTC. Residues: CASSQVPGGPNEQYF.